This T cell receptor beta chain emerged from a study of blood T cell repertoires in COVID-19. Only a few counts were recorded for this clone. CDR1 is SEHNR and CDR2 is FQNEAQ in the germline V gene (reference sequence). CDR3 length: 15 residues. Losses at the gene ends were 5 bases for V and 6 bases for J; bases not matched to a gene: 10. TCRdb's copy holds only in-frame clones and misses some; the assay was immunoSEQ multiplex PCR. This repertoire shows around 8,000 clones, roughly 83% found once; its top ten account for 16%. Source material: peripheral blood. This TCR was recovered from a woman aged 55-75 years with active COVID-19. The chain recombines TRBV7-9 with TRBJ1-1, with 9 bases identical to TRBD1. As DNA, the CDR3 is TGTGCCAGCAGCCGCACAGGGGGCGCGGGGGCTGAAGCTTTCTTT. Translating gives CASSRTGGAGAEAFF.